The 32 T cell receptor beta chains presented below share a single source sample, sequenced in a study of T cells in Graves' hyperthyroidism and ophthalmopathy. The CDR3 regions of TCR beta were amplified from RNA transcripts. Using the HTBI primer set, a first-round RT-PCR was run on the TCR CDR3. MiXCR, run by TCRdb on the multiplex PCR reads, gives a single entry per CDR3 protein. The repertoire holds about 640,000 distinct CDR3 sequences, with around 20% as singletons. The sequencing input was blood. Receptors originate from a man aged 25-45 years with Graves' ophthalmopathy.

The table lists this clonotype with many counts. The chain uses TRBV27 and TRBJ2-3; 12 bases fit TRBD2. CDR3 length: 15 amino acids. CDR1 is MNHEY and CDR2 is SMNVEV in the germline V gene (reference sequence). The J segment lost 4 bases and the V segment lost 5 bases, leaving 4 bases of the junction unmatched. As DNA, the CDR3 is TGTGCCAGCAGTCTAGCGGGAGGGCGGGCAGATACGCAGTATTTT. It codes for CASSLAGGRADTQYF.

A word on this clonotype: The junction shows a germline mismatch at one end, possibly a read error. The chain joins TRBV18 to TRBJ1-2, with D possibly TRBD1 on 5 matching bases. The CDR3 totals 12 residues. Germline V gene data show CDR1 as KGHSH and CDR2 as LQKENI. This CDR3 is CAGSPDSYGYTF. Here the CDR3 DNA reads TGTGCCGGCTCACCTGACAGCTATGGCTACACCTTC. Full variable domain (outside the CDR3, taken from reference TRBV18 and TRBJ1-2): NAGVMQNPRHLVRRRGQEARLRCSPMKGHSHVYWYRQLPEEGLKFMVYLQKENIIDESGMPKERFSAEFPKEGPSILRIQQVVRGDSAAYFCAGSPDSYGYTFGSGTRLTVV.

The chain links TRBV19 to TRBJ2-4, with D unclear. Looked up from germline, CDR1 is LNHDA and CDR2 is SQIVND (reference sequence). The CDR3 covers 15 residues. V was shortened by 7 bases and J by 0 bases, with 13 bases between the two germline ends. The CDR3 protein is CASTPVMSAKNIQYF. DNA for the CDR3: TGTGCCAGTACCCCCGTTATGTCAGCCAAAAACATTCAGTACTTC.

This clonotype has at least ten counts. The CDR3 loop is CASSLGGLKPQHF. Written as DNA, the CDR3 is TGTGCCAGCAGCTTAGGGGGGTTGAAGCCCCAGCATTTT. This chain uses TRBV7-2 with TRBJ1-5, with D possibly TRBD1 on 5 matching bases. CDR1 and CDR2 (germline): SGHTA, FQGNSA. The CDR3 is made up of 13 amino acids. With 1 base removed from V and 8 bases from J, the gap between germline ends came to 9 bases.

This clonotype came up many times. The V gene is TRBV7-8, the J gene TRBJ2-5, with unresolved D. Germline V gene sequence: CDR1 SGHVS, CDR2 FQNEAQ. The CDR3 is made up of 11 amino acids. The germline V and J ends were trimmed by 5 bases and 7 bases, with 8 bases remaining between them. CDR3 region: CASSLDRTQYF. The DNA for the CDR3 is TGTGCCAGCAGCCTCGATCGGACCCAGTACTTC. Drawing the rest from reference TRBV7-8 and TRBJ2-5, the complete variable domain is GAGVSQSPRYKVAKRGQDVALRCDPISGHVSLFWYQQALGQGPEFLTYFQNEAQLDKSGLPSDRFFAERPEGSVSTLKIQRTQQEDSAVYLCASSLDRTQYFGPGTRLLVL.

This clonotype has a count of ten or more. The chain links TRBV7-6 to TRBJ2-1; D might be TRBD2 (5 bases). The length of the CDR3 is 16 residues. In germline, CDR1 is SGHVS, CDR2 FNYEAQ. V was trimmed by 4 bases and J by 0 bases, leaving 13 bases between them. This chain's CDR3 is CASSSVTRSSYNEQFF. The CDR3 DNA sequence: TGTGCCAGCAGCTCGGTCACTAGGAGCTCCTACAATGAGCAGTTCTTC.

This clonotype was seen a single time. A read error may produce the germline difference seen at one junction end. This chain links TRBV5-1 with TRBJ2-6, with TRBD1 identical over 7 bases. The CDR3 runs to 15 residues. Per the germline V gene, CDR1 is SGHRS and CDR2 is YFSETQ. This CDR3 reads CASSQGGDGANVLTF. For the CDR3, the DNA is TGTGCCAGCAGTCAAGGGGGCGATGGGGCCAACGTCCTGACTTTC. The complete variable domain, with remaining parts taken from reference TRBV5-1 and TRBJ2-6, reads KAGVTQTPRYLIKTRGQQVTLSCSPISGHRSVSWYQQTPGQGLQFLFEYFSETQRNKGNFPGRFSGRQFSNSRSEMNVSTLELGDSALYLCASSQGGDGANVLTFGAGSRLTVL.

This clonotype was observed at least ten times. The chain joins TRBV28 to TRBJ1-2, with D perhaps matching TRBD1 (6 bases). V lost 2 bases and J lost 2, with 9 bases in between. The CDR3 consists of 14 residues. In germline, CDR1 is MDHEN, CDR2 SYDVKM. CDR3: CASSLSRGNYGYTF. The DNA of the CDR3 is TGTGCCAGCAGTTTAAGCAGGGGCAACTATGGCTACACCTTC.

This clonotype showed up many times. V usage is TRBV12-3 or TRBV12-4 and J usage is TRBJ1-5; D remains ambiguous. This CDR3 spans 13 amino acids. V was cut by 0 bases and J by 4 bases, with 4 bases left in between. CDR3 sequence (DNA): TGTGCCAGCAGTTTAGCGTCTAATCAGCCCCAGCATTTT. Amino acid sequence: CASSLASNQPQHF.

The chain is built from TRBV2 and TRBJ2-7; D gene unclear. Germline CDR1 SNHLY, CDR2 FYNNEI. The CDR3 totals 13 residues. Trimming cost V 0 bases and J 3 bases, with 6 bases left between them. This CDR3 is CASSEAPYYEQYF. CDR3 in DNA: TGTGCCAGCAGTGAAGCCCCCTACTACGAGCAGTACTTC.

This clonotype was seen many times. The rearrangement joins TRBV11-2 to TRBJ1-1; no clear D gene. V was clipped by 1 base and J by 1 base, with 4 bases between them. The CDR3 has 13 residues. Germline lookup yields CDR1 SGHAT and CDR2 FQNNGV. The CDR3 reads CASSLVPNTEAFF. For the CDR3, the DNA is TGTGCCAGCAGCTTAGTTCCGAACACTGAAGCTTTCTTT. Combining the CDR3 with reference TRBV11-2 and TRBJ1-1 gives the whole variable domain EAGVAQSPRYKIIEKRQSVAFWCNPISGHATLYWYQQILGQGPKLLIQFQNNGVVDDSQLPKDRFSAERLKGVDSTLKIQPAKLEDSAVYLCASSLVPNTEAFFGQGTRLTVV.

There are many counts of this clonotype. The genes are TRBV2 and TRBJ2-2; 8 nucleotides agree with TRBD2. The J segment lost 4 bases and the V segment lost 6 bases, leaving 7 bases of the junction unmatched. The germline gives CDR1 SNHLY, CDR2 FYNNEI. CDR3 length equals 15 residues. In DNA form, the CDR3 reads TGTGCCAGCAGAACGGGGGGGTCCGTCACCGGGGAGCTGTTTTTT. The encoded protein is CASRTGGSVTGELFF.

This clonotype showed up many times. This rearrangement joins TRBV28 to TRBJ2-2; D not resolved. The CDR3 contains 12 residues. V was trimmed by 6 bases and J by 3 bases, leaving 5 bases between them. From germline, CDR1 is MDHEN and CDR2 SYDVKM. The CDR3 loop reads CASSRYTGELFF. The CDR3 DNA reads as TGTGCCAGCAGCCGCTACACCGGGGAGCTGTTTTTT.

This clonotype showed up many times. The rearrangement joins TRBV18 to TRBJ1-1; D remains unclear. This CDR3 contains 13 residues. The germline CDR1 and CDR2 sequences are KGHSH and LQKENI. V lost 2 bases, J lost 5 bases, and 9 bases lay in between. CDR3 in DNA: TGTGCCAGCTCACCAAACGGTTTTACTGAAGCTTTCTTT. It specifies CASSPNGFTEAFF.

This chain connects TRBV4-2 to TRBJ2-3, with no clear D. The V end lost 3 bases, the J end lost 1 base, and 14 bases lay between the germline ends. Germline V gene data show CDR1 as LGHNA and CDR2 as YNFKEQ. This CDR3 spans 16 amino acids. The CDR3 sequence is CASSQQPGLGTDTQYF. The CDR3 DNA follows: TGTGCCAGCAGCCAGCAACCCGGGCTGGGCACAGATACGCAGTATTTT.

This chain links TRBV29-1 with TRBJ2-5; perhaps D is TRBD1 or TRBD2 (5 bases each). This CDR3 has 11 residues. Germline CDR1 SQVTM, CDR2 ANQGSEA. V was shortened by 6 bases and J by 7 bases, with 12 bases between the two germline ends. The CDR3, as DNA: TGCAGCGTCGATTGGGACGGGACCCAGTACTTC. The encoded protein is CSVDWDGTQYF.

This clonotype was counted only a few times. This chain links TRBV6-1 with TRBJ2-2; D may be TRBD1 or TRBD2 (5 bases each). CDR3 length: 15 residues. CDR1 and CDR2 from the germline V gene are MNHNS and SASEGT. Trimming cost V 9 bases and J 3 bases, with 17 bases left between them. The CDR3 protein is CASDSGTAHTGELFF. The CDR3 nucleotides are TGTGCCAGTGATTCCGGGACGGCCCACACCGGGGAGCTGTTTTTT.

This clonotype came up many times. The rearrangement links TRBV6-1 to TRBJ1-5; TRBD1 might be the D (6 bases). Trimming stripped 6 bases from V and 7 bases from J, with 16 bases between. The CDR3 length is 14 residues. Germline V gives CDR1 MNHNS, CDR2 SASEGT. CDR3 nucleotide sequence: TGTGCCAGCAGACGCACAGGGTTGCAGCAGCCCCAGCATTTT. This encodes CASRRTGLQQPQHF.

The rearrangement uses TRBV5-6 and TRBJ2-7; D not certain. Trimming cost V 3 bases and J 3 bases, with 13 bases left between them. The CDR3 extends over 14 amino acids. Germline assignment: CDR1 SGHDT and CDR2 YYEEEE. The CDR3 nucleotides are TGTGCCAGCAGCTCAGACACACAGTACTACGAGCAGTACTTC. This sequence encodes CASSSDTQYYEQYF.

J is TRBJ2-1 and V is TRBV28, with 7 bases that match TRBD1. This CDR3 has 13 residues. The germline CDR1 and CDR2 sequences are MDHEN and SYDVKM. The J segment lost 7 bases and the V segment lost 6 bases, leaving 6 bases of the junction unmatched. CDR3 protein: CASRSTGPNEQFF. CDR3 bases: TGTGCCAGCAGATCGACAGGGCCGAATGAGCAGTTCTTC. The whole variable domain, remainder taken from reference TRBV28 and TRBJ2-1, is DVKVTQSSRYLVKRTGEKVFLECVQDMDHENMFWYRQDPGLGLRLIYFSYDVKMKEKGDIPEGYSVSREKKERFSLILESASTNQTSMYLCASRSTGPNEQFFGPGTRLTVL.

As concerns this clonotype: A clone one base away is much larger, so this may be a read error. The chain joins TRBV20-1 to TRBJ1-1; the D is unclear. CDR1 and CDR2 from the germline V gene are DFQATT and SNEGSKA (reference sequence). CDR3 length equals 16 residues. CDR3 loop: CGASRRVLSQTTEAFF. In nucleotides, the CDR3 is TGCGGTGCTAGCAGGAGGGTTTTAAGCCAAACCACTGAAGCTTTCTTT.

This clonotype was seen repeatedly, ten times or more. The chain combines TRBV28 with TRBJ2-7; 11 nucleotides agree with TRBD1. Germline CDR1 reads MDHEN; CDR2 reads SYDVKM. This CDR3 has 14 residues. V dropped 7 bases and J dropped 2; count of bases not matched to a gene: 4. The chain's CDR3 is CASTPDRGPYEQYF. The CDR3 nucleotides read TGTGCCAGCACCCCGGACAGGGGGCCCTACGAGCAGTACTTC.

As concerns this clonotype: Its ends do not fully match the called genes, so a read error is possible. The chain carries TRBV6-1 and TRBJ1-1; possible D gene TRBD1, 6 bases. Germline V gene sequence: CDR1 MNHNS, CDR2 SASEGT. The CDR3 extends over 14 amino acids. CDR3 protein: CSSSDWGRNTEAFF. In nucleotides, the CDR3 is TGTTCCAGCAGTGATTGGGGGCGCAACACTGAAGCTTTCTTT.

This rearrangement joins TRBV20-1 to TRBJ2-7; D perhaps matches TRBD1 (5 bases). Germline V lookup: CDR1 DFQATT, CDR2 SNEGSKA (reference sequence). CDR3 length: 18 residues. The V end was cut by 0 bases, the J end by 2 bases, with 23 bases between. The CDR3 nucleotides read TGCAGTGCTAGAGATTCGGGCGAGGTCCGGACAAAGACCTACGAGCAGTACTTC. Residues: CSARDSGEVRTKTYEQYF.

In the case of this clonotype: The germline gene is not matched at one end of the junction; a read error may be the cause. The chain uses TRBV7-7 and TRBJ2-2, with a weak D call TRBD2 (5 bases). This CDR3 is 16 amino acids long. The germline gives CDR1 SSHAT, CDR2 FNYEAQ (reference sequence). CDR3 loop: CASSPGSSAVPGELFF. Here the CDR3 DNA reads TGTGCTAGCAGCCCCGGTAGTAGCGCTGTTCCCGGGGAGCTGTTTTTT. Complete variable domain (other parts from reference TRBV7-7 and TRBJ2-2): GAGVSQSPRYKVTKRGQDVTLRCDPISSHATLYWYQQALGQGPEFLTYFNYEAQPDKSGLPSDRFSAERPEGSISTLTIQRTEQRDSAMYRCASSPGSSAVPGELFFGEGSRLTVL.

This chain uses TRBV15 with TRBJ2-1, with D perhaps matching TRBD1 or TRBD2 (5 bases each). V was cut by 0 bases and J by 2 bases, with 14 bases left in between. This CDR3 comprises 17 residues. CDR1 and CDR2 (germline): LNHNV, YYDKDF (reference sequence). The CDR3 protein is CATSREPLGVTYNEQFF. Here the CDR3 DNA reads TGTGCCACCAGCAGAGAACCTCTGGGGGTTACCTACAATGAGCAGTTCTTC.

This clonotype was picked up a small number of times. The chain is built from TRBV20-1 and TRBJ1-1; D uncertain. CDR3 length: 12 amino acids. From germline, CDR1 is DFQATT and CDR2 SNEGSKA (reference sequence). Between the trimmed V and J ends, which lost 3 bases and 11 bases, there was a span of 16 bases. Written as DNA, the CDR3 is TGCAGTGCTAGGCATACGGTCGATGGGGCTTTCTTT. Translating gives CSARHTVDGAFF.

The rearrangement links TRBV7-2 to TRBJ2-1; 8 bases align to TRBD2. The DNA end favors TRBJ2-7, so the J call may be wrong. This CDR3 has 15 residues. Germline assignment: CDR1 SGHTA and CDR2 FQGNSA. CDR3 sequence reads: CASSISGSSYNEQYF. The CDR3 region has the DNA TGTGCCAGCAGCATAAGCGGGAGCTCCTACAATGAGCAGTACTTC.

A remark on this clonotype: Since a much larger clone is just one base distant, this may be a read error. The chain couples TRBV27 to TRBJ1-1; possible D gene TRBD1, 5 bases. Germline CDR1 is MNHEY and CDR2 is SMNVEV (reference sequence). The CDR3 loop spans 16 amino acids. V gave up 4 bases and J gave up 3 bases, with 18 bases separating them. The CDR3, as DNA: TGTGCCAGCAGTTCCTACTCCCTAAGGGGTGACACTGAAGCTTTCTTT. It is translated as CASSSYSLRGDTEAFF.

The CDR3 sequence: CASSPWTATDTQYF. Here the CDR3 DNA reads TGTGCCAGCAGCCCGTGGACAGCCACAGATACGCAGTATTTT. The chain has TRBV7-9 and TRBJ2-3; possibly TRBD1 for D (6 bases). CDR1 is SEHNR and CDR2 is FQNEAQ in the germline V gene (reference sequence). This CDR3 region has 14 residues. Deletions cut 5 bases from V and 2 bases from J, with 11 bases between.

This clonotype was seen a single time. The chain is built from TRBV11-2 and TRBJ2-7; D call uncertain. Germline V gene data show CDR1 as SGHAT and CDR2 as FQNNGV. The CDR3 contains 14 residues. V lost 5 bases and J lost 3, with 14 bases in between. This CDR3 is CASSGVAELYEQYF. The CDR3 DNA follows: TGTGCCAGCAGCGGAGTGGCCGAGCTCTACGAGCAGTACTTC.

This clonotype was counted at least ten times. This rearrangement joins TRBV30 to TRBJ2-3; TRBD1 aligns across 10 bases. This CDR3 comprises 15 residues. From germline, CDR1 is GTSNPN and CDR2 SVGIG (reference sequence). After removal of 0 bases from V and 2 bases from J, the junction contained 2 bases not matched to a gene. The CDR3 sequence is CAWSVTGGPTDTQYF. The CDR3 DNA reads as TGTGCCTGGAGTGTGACAGGGGGCCCCACAGATACGCAGTATTTT.